This T cell receptor beta chain was sequenced during a study of cytomegalovirus exposure and HLA in healthy donors. The CDR3 totals 14 residues. CDR1 and CDR2 (germline): SGHRS, YFSETQ. V gave up 0 bases and J gave up 2 bases, with 8 bases separating them. Sequenced by immunoSEQ multiplex PCR; TCRdb stores in-frame clones only, minus some. The sample has approximately 150,000 clones; approximately 88% are singletons. Study outcomes and limitations: The study recorded 150 to 200 TCR beta chains that were cytomegalovirus-associated. Accounts indicate the classifier identified cytomegalovirus status with strong specificity and sensitivity. CMV antigen specificity of three CMV-associated chains was confirmed in vitro.

Note on this clone: The antigen remains unidentified.

Sample: PBMCs. The source of this sequence is a man aged 30-40 years in good health and CMV-seropositive. V is TRBV5-1 and J is TRBJ2-5; tentatively, D is TRBD1 (5 bases). The CDR3 loop is CASSLGQQQETQYF. The CDR3 region has the DNA TGCGCCAGCAGCTTGGGACAGCAACAAGAGACCCAGTACTTC.